Listed here are 2 T cell receptor beta chains from one sample, sequenced in a study of blood T cell repertoires in COVID-19. Generated by immunoSEQ multiplex PCR, the TCRdb table keeps only in-frame clones and is missing some. The table lists around 54,000 clones, roughly 90% of them singletons. The specimen sequenced was peripheral blood. These receptors were collected from a human donor in a cohort sampled during active COVID-19.

V and J are TRBV29-1 and TRBJ2-2, with 7 nucleotides matching TRBD1. The CDR3 runs 14 residues. Germline-derived CDR1 and CDR2 are SQVTM and ANQGSEA. The ends lost 4 bases at V and 2 bases at J; junction bases unmatched: 4. CDR3 nucleotides: TGCAGCGTTGGGCGAGGGGGCAACACCGGGGAGCTGTTTTTT. It encodes CSVGRGGNTGELFF.

The chain uses TRBV21-1 and TRBJ1-5; TRBD1, the D gene given by the table, was not confirmed from the DNA. TRBV21-1 is shown as a pseudogene. The CDR3 totals 15 residues. The CDR3: CASSTPGTENQPQHF. The DNA for the CDR3 is TGTGCCAGCAGCACCCCCGGGACAGAGAATCAGCCCCAGCATTTT.